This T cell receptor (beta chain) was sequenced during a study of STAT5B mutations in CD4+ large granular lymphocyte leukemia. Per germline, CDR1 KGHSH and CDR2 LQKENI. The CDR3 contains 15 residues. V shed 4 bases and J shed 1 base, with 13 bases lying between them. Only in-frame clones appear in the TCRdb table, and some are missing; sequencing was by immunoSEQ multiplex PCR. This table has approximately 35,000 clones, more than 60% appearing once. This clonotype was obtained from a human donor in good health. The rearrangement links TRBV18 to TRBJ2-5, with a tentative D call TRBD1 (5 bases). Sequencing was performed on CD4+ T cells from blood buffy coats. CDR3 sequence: CASSLTQGFQETQYF. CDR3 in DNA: TGTGCCAGCTCACTAACGCAGGGATTCCAAGAGACCCAGTACTTC.